This TCR beta chain was sequenced for a study of cytomegalovirus exposure and HLA in healthy donors. PCR used 60 Vbeta primers and 13 Jbeta primers. Using immunoSEQ multiplex PCR, the repertoire was profiled, and TCRdb retains in-frame clones only, with some absent. The table has some 100,000 clones, 76% seen once. The source of this sequence is a man in his forties in good health and CMV-seronegative. The material sequenced was PBMCs.

CDR3 protein: CARTCLTVGSGNTIYF. The CDR3, as DNA: TGTGCCAGGACCTGTTTGACAGTTGGCTCTGGAAACACCATATATTTT. The V gene is TRBV6-4, the J gene TRBJ1-3, with TRBD1 as a possible D gene (5 bases). Germline CDR1 is MRHNA and CDR2 is SNTAGT. Trimming shortened V by 9 bases and J by 0 bases, and 18 bases separated the two germline ends. CDR3 size: 16 residues.